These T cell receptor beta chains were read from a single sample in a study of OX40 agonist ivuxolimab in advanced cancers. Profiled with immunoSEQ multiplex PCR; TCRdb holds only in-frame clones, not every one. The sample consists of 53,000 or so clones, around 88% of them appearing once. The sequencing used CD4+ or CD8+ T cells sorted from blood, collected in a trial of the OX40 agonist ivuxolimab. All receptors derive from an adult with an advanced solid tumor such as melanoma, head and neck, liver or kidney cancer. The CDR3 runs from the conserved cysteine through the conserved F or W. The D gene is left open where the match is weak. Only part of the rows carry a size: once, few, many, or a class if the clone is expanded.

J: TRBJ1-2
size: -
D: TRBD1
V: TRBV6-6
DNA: TGTGCCAGCAGTTACTCGCAGGGGGCCTATGGCTACACCTTC
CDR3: CASSYSQGAYGYTF

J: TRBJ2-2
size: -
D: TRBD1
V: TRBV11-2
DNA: TGTGCCAGCAGCATCCGACAGGGACGCACCGGGGAGCTGTTTTTT
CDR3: CASSIRQGRTGELFF

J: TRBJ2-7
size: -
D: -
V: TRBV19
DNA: TGTGCCAGTAGTATAGGTACCTACGAGCAGTACTTC
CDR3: CASSIGTYEQYF

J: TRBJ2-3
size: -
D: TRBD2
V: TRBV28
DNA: TGTGCCAGCAGCTCCCGACTAGCGGGTGTATCAGATACGCAGTATTTT
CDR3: CASSSRLAGVSDTQYF

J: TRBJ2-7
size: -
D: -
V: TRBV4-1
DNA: TGCGCCAGCAGCCAAGTGTCCATTTCCTACGAGCAGTACTTC
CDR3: CASSQVSISYEQYF

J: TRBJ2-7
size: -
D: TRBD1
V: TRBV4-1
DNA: TGCGCCAGCAGCCAAACGGTACAGGGGGAGCAGTACTTC
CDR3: CASSQTVQGEQYF

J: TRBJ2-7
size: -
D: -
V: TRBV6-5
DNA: TGTGCCAGCAGTTACTCTTCGGCCGGGGTTACCTACGAGCAGTACTTC
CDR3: CASSYSSAGVTYEQYF

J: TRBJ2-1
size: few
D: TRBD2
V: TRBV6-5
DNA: TGTGCCAGCAGTTACTCGAGGCTAGCGGGAGTGAATGAGCAGTTCTTC
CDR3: CASSYSRLAGVNEQFF

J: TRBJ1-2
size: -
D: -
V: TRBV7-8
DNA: TGTGCCAGCAGCCGGACGCTGGGGCAGAGCGATGGCTACACCTTC
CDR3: CASSRTLGQSDGYTF

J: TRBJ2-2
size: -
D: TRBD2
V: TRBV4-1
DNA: TGCGCCAGCAGCCCTGGACTAGCGGGAGATTTGAACACCGGGGAGCTGTTTTTT
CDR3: CASSPGLAGDLNTGELFF

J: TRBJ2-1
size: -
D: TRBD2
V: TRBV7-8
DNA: TGTGCCAGCAGCCCAGGGACTAGCGGGAGGGCCGGGAATGAGCAGTTCTTC
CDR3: CASSPGTSGRAGNEQFF

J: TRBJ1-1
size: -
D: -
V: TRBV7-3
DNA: TGTGCCAGCAGCTTATGGGGGAACACTGAAGCTTTCTTT
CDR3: CASSLWGNTEAFF

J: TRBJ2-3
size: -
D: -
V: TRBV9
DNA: TGTGCCAGCAGCGTCCGGGGGCTTGTAACAGATACGCAGTATTTT
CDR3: CASSVRGLVTDTQYF

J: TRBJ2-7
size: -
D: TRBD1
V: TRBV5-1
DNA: TGCGCCAGCAGCTTGGGACAGGGGGGAGAGCAGTACTTC
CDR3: CASSLGQGGEQYF

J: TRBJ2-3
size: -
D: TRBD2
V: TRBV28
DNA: TGTGCCAGCAGTGTGTCCAAGACTAGCGGGAGGGGGGCAGATACGCAGTATTTT
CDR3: CASSVSKTSGRGADTQYF

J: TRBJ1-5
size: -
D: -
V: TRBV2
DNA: TGTGCCAGCAACGGAGATAGCAATCAGCCCCAGCATTTT
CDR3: CASNGDSNQPQHF

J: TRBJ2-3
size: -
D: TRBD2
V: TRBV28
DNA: TGTGCCAGCAGTTTACGACGGGAGGGCCTGAGCACAGATACGCAGTATTTT
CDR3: CASSLRREGLSTDTQYF

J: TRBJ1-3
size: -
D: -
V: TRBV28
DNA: TGTGCCAGCAGCCGAACTCAACTCTCTGGAAACACCATATATTTT
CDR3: CASSRTQLSGNTIYF

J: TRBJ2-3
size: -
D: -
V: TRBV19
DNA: TGTGCCAGTAGTATGGCGGGTGGGGAAGATACGCAGTATTTT
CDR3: CASSMAGGEDTQYF

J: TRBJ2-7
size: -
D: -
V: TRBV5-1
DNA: TGCGCCAGCAGCTTGGGGCTCCTGCAGTACTTC
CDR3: CASSLGLLQYF

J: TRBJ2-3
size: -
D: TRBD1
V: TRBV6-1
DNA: TGTGCCAGCAGTGAGCGGGACAGGGAAACAGATACGCAGTATTTT
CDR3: CASSERDRETDTQYF

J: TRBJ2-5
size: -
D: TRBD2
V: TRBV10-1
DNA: TGCGCCAGCAGTGATTCAGGAATGGGAGGGAAGACCCAGTACTTC
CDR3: CASSDSGMGGKTQYF

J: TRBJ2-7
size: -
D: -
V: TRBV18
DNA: TGTGCCAGCTCACCTTTCCGGGACACGAACTACGAGCAGTACTTC
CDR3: CASSPFRDTNYEQYF

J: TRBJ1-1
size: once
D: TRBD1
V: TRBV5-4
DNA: TGTGCCAGCAGCTTTGGGACCACAGGGGGAGCCACTGAAGCTTTCTTT
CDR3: CASSFGTTGGATEAFF

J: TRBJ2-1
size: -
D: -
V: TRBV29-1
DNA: TGCAGCGTTGCCTTCCTAGCAGTCTCCTACAATGAGCAGTTCTTC
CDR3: CSVAFLAVSYNEQFF

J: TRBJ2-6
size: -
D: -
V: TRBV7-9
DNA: TGTGCCAGCAGCTTTCATTTATCGGGCCCATCTGGGGCCAACGTCCTGACTTTC
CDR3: CASSFHLSGPSGANVLTF

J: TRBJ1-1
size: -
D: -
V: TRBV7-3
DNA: TGTGCCAGCAGCCTAACATGGGGCTCCGAAGCTTTCTTT
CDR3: CASSLTWGSEAFF

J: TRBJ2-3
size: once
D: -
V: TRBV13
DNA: TGTGCCAGCAGCCTTAGCGGAGCTAGCACAGATACGCAGTATTTT
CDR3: CASSLSGASTDTQYF

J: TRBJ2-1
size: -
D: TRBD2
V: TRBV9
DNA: TGTGCCAGCAGTCCAGACGGGGGAGGGTTGTACAATGAGCAGTTCTTC
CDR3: CASSPDGGGLYNEQFF

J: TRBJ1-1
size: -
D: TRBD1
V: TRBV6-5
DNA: TGTGCCAGCAAGACAGGGGCGTTGAACACTGAAGCTTTCTTT
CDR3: CASKTGALNTEAFF

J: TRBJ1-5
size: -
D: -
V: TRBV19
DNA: TGTGCCAGTAAGTGGCGGGAGAACAATCAGCCCCAGCATTTT
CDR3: CASKWRENNQPQHF

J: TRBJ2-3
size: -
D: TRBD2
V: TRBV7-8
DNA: TGTGCCAGCAGCTTAGATTTTGTGGGAGGGCGTTACGACACAGATACGCAGTATTTT
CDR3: CASSLDFVGGRYDTDTQYF

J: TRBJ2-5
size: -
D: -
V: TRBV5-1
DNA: TGCGCCAGCAGCTTAACAGTGGCCGGGGAGCAGCCCCAGTACTTC
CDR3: CASSLTVAGEQPQYF

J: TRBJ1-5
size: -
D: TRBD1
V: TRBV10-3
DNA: TGTGCCATCAGCCGACAGGGATCGAGCAATCAGCCCCAGCATTTT
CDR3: CAISRQGSSNQPQHF

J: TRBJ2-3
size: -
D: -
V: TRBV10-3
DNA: TGTGCCATCAGTGAGACAGGGAGGATCCGTGATACGCAGTATTTT
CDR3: CAISETGRIRDTQYF

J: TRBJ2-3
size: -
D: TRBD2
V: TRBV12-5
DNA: TGTGCTAGTGGTTTGGGACTAGCGGGAGTTGATACGCAGTATTTT
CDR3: CASGLGLAGVDTQYF

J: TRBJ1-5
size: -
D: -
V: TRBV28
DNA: TGTGCCAGCAGTGTTCTCTGGGGCGTGAGGCCGGGCAATCAGCCCCAGCATTTT
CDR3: CASSVLWGVRPGNQPQHF

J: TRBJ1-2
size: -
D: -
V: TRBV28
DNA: TGTGCCAGCAGTTCGTTAAAGGGCTACACCTTC
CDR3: CASSSLKGYTF

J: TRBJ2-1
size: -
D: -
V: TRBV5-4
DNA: TGTGCCAGCACCTTGGGGGGAGACAGGCGCCTATACAATGAGCAGTTCTTC
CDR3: CASTLGGDRRLYNEQFF

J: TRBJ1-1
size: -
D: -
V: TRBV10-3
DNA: TGTGCCATCAGTGAGTCGGGGCGGACTGAAGCTTTCTTT
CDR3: CAISESGRTEAFF

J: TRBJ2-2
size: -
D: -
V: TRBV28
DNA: TGTGCCAGCAGTTTAGTCGGCCAGGGGCGCACCGGGGAGCTGTTTTTT
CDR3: CASSLVGQGRTGELFF

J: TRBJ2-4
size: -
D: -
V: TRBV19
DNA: TGTGCCAGTAGTACCCGGGGGCCCCCGGAAATTCAGTACTTC
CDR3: CASSTRGPPEIQYF

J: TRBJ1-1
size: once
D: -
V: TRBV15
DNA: TGTGCCACCAGCAGGGAACGCCGGACCGTGGGGACTGAAGCTTTCTTT
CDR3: CATSRERRTVGTEAFF

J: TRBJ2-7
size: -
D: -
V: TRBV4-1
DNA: TGCGCCAGCAGCCAAGACTGGATACCTAACGAGCAGTACTTC
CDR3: CASSQDWIPNEQYF

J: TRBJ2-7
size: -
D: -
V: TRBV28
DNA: TGTGCCAGCAGACCGTTCACAGCTTACGAGCAGTACTTC
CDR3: CASRPFTAYEQYF